These 20 T cell receptor beta chains originate from one sample sequenced in a study of blood T cells in healthy people across ages. Then a second PCR, running roughly 7 to 11 cycles, was carried out with a sample-barcoded 5' primer and a J-beta primer mix. In TCRdb, the 5' RACE reads were re-called with MiXCR into one record per CDR3 protein. The sample consists of 800,000 or so distinct CDR3 sequences, less than 60% of them appearing once. Source material: blood. These receptors all come from a man at least 80 years old in good health.

The chain employs TRBV29-1 and TRBJ2-1, with 9 positions matching TRBD1. The germline CDR1 and CDR2 sequences are SQVTM and ANQGSEA. This CDR3 is 14 amino acids long. V lost 3 bases and J lost 9; bases outside the gene matches: 9. Here the CDR3 DNA reads TGCAGCGTTGAGGGACAGGGTGTGACAGTTGAGCAGTTCTTC. Its translation is CSVEGQGVTVEQFF.

The chain uses TRBV15 and TRBJ2-3, with 7 bases matching TRBD2. The CDR3 loop spans 15 amino acids. With 6 bases clipped from V and 3 bases from J, the junction kept 9 bases outside the gene matches. CDR1 and CDR2 from the germline V gene are LNHNV and YYDKDF (reference sequence). The CDR3 nucleotides read TGTGCCACCAGGAAAAGGCGGGAGAGGACAGATACGCAGTATTTT. This sequence encodes CATRKRRERTDTQYF.

This clonotype turned up a few times. The chain has TRBV12-3 or TRBV12-4 and TRBJ2-1; TRBD1 aligns across 10 bases. Trimming took 5 bases from V and 7 from J; bases not matched to a gene: 11. The CDR3 spans 16 residues. The CDR3, as DNA: TGTGCCAGCAGTCGCCCCGGGACAGGGGCCGGGAATGAGCAGTTCTTC. Translating gives CASSRPGTGAGNEQFF.

This rearrangement joins TRBV4-1 to TRBJ2-5, with D perhaps TRBD1 (5 bases). With the DNA end fitting TRBJ2-7 better, the J assignment may be wrong. Per the germline V gene, CDR1 is MGHRA and CDR2 is YSYEKL. The CDR3 runs 13 residues. The CDR3 region is CASSHRQTYEQYF. DNA for the CDR3: TGCGCCAGCAGCCACCGACAGACCTACGAGCAGTACTTC.

The chain couples TRBV9 to TRBJ2-5, with 12 bases identical to TRBD2. Germline CDR1 is SGDLS and CDR2 is YYNGEE. The CDR3 is 17 residues long. The V and J ends lost 0 bases and 4 bases, in that order; junction bases with no gene match: 7. CDR3 DNA: TGTGCCAGCAGCGTAGGTGCTAGCGGGGGGGCTAGAGAGACCCAGTACTTC. It encodes CASSVGASGGARETQYF.

This clonotype was seen ten or more times. The chain is built from TRBV5-1 and TRBJ2-5; 9 bases match TRBD1. Germline CDR1 and CDR2: SGHRS and YFSETQ. This CDR3 has 13 residues. Trimming cost V 2 bases and J 5 bases; bases outside gene matches: 1. In DNA form, the CDR3 reads TGCGCCAGCAGCTTCGGGACAGGGGAGACCCAGTACTTC. It specifies CASSFGTGETQYF.

V is TRBV3-1 and J is TRBJ2-1; D not resolved. V shed 4 bases and J shed 11 bases, with 12 bases lying between them. The CDR3 loop spans 12 amino acids. Germline V gene sequence: CDR1 LGHDT, CDR2 YNNKEL (reference sequence). The CDR3 region is CASSPLIGKQFF. The CDR3 nucleotides read TGTGCCAGCAGCCCTCTAATAGGGAAGCAGTTCTTC.

The V gene is TRBV4-3, the J gene TRBJ1-5, with D perhaps matching TRBD1 (5 bases). This CDR3 comprises 14 residues. The germline V gene encodes CDR1 LGHNA and CDR2 YSLEER. Trimming left V 0 bases short and J 9 bases short, with 12 bases between. The CDR3 region has the DNA TGCGCCAGCAGCCAAGAAACACAGGTTGGGCCCCAGCATTTT. Amino acids: CASSQETQVGPQHF.

Regarding this clonotype: This may come from a read error, since a much larger clone is one base off. V gene TRBV24-1 combines with J gene TRBJ2-7; 9 positions agree with TRBD2. Germline values: CDR1 KGHDR, CDR2 SFDVKD. J was trimmed by 7 bases and V by 9 bases; bases with no gene match: 15. CDR3 size: 15 residues. Written as DNA, the CDR3 is TGTGCCACCGGGGCGTTTGCGGGAGGGAAGGTTGAGCAGTACTTC. It yields the protein CATGAFAGGKVEQYF.

This clonotype was seen a single time. V usage is TRBV28 and J usage is TRBJ1-2; D is undetermined. Deletions cut 0 bases from V and 2 bases from J, with 1 base between. Per the germline V gene, CDR1 is MDHEN and CDR2 is SYDVKM. The CDR3 has 12 residues. Here the CDR3 DNA reads TGTGCCAGCAGTTTATGGAACTATGGCTACACCTTC. Translating gives CASSLWNYGYTF.

This clonotype has a handful of counts. The V and J genes are TRBV20-1 and TRBJ2-3; unclear D gene. The V and J ends lost 2 bases and 2 bases respectively, with 5 bases between them. Germline V gene data show CDR1 as DFQATT and CDR2 as SNEGSKA (reference sequence). This CDR3 spans 12 amino acids. Here the CDR3 DNA reads TGCAGTGCTAGATATAACACAGATACGCAGTATTTT. This translates into CSARYNTDTQYF.

This clonotype was counted only a few times. The chain is built from TRBV20-1 and TRBJ2-5, with D uncertain. Germline V CDR1 and CDR2: DFQATT, SNEGSKA (reference sequence). V dropped 0 bases and J dropped 11 bases, with 19 bases sitting between them. The CDR3 contains 14 residues. Here the CDR3 reads CSARDPILGIEQYF. CDR3 DNA: TGCAGTGCTAGAGACCCAATACTCGGAATTGAGCAGTACTTC.

The genes are TRBV6-5 and TRBJ2-4, with D perhaps matching TRBD1 (5 bases). This CDR3 region has 16 residues. CDR1 and CDR2 from the germline V gene are MNHEY and SVGAGI. V gave up 6 bases and J gave up 0 bases, with 15 bases separating them. Here the CDR3 DNA reads TGTGCCAGCAGCTGCGAGCGACAGTTAGCCAAAAACATTCAGTACTTC. The encoded protein is CASSCERQLAKNIQYF.

This clonotype has more than one count but fewer than ten. This chain joins TRBV3-1 and TRBJ2-1; 7 bases line up with TRBD2. The germline CDR1 and CDR2 sequences are LGHDT and YNNKEL (reference sequence). V shed 1 base and J 9 bases; nucleotides not matched to a gene: 6. This CDR3 spans 14 amino acids. CDR3 DNA sequence: TGTGCCAGCAGCCAAGTGCGGGAGAGGGGTGAGCAGTTCTTC. Amino acids: CASSQVRERGEQFF.

This clonotype was seen only a few times. The chain employs TRBV30 and TRBJ2-1, with a tentative D call TRBD2 (6 bases). The V end lost 3 bases, the J end lost 0 bases, and 9 bases lay between the germline ends. The CDR3 loop spans 14 amino acids. The germline V gene has CDR1 GTSNPN and CDR2 SVGIG (reference sequence). CDR3: CAWSGTVSYNEQFF. The CDR3 DNA is TGTGCCTGGAGCGGGACTGTCTCCTACAATGAGCAGTTCTTC.

V and J are TRBV19 and TRBJ1-5, with D perhaps TRBD1 (6 bases). This CDR3 is 13 amino acids long. Trimming stripped 7 bases from V and 0 bases from J, with 7 bases between. Germline CDR1 and CDR2: LNHDA and SQIVND (reference sequence). The CDR3 DNA reads as TGTGCCAGTAACAGGGTTAGCAATCAGCCCCAGCATTTT. Protein sequence: CASNRVSNQPQHF.

This chain links TRBV30 with TRBJ2-1; 7 bases are shared with TRBD2. CDR1 is GTSNPN and CDR2 is SVGIG in the germline V gene (reference sequence). This CDR3 region has 14 residues. The J segment lost 5 bases and the V segment lost 4 bases, leaving 8 bases of the junction unmatched. CDR3 amino acids: CAWTPLATNNEQFF. CDR3 DNA: TGTGCCTGGACCCCACTAGCGACAAACAATGAGCAGTTCTTC.

The gene calls are TRBV20-1 and TRBJ2-1; D gene unclear. CDR3 length: 10 residues. Germline assignment: CDR1 DFQATT and CDR2 SNEGSKA (reference sequence). The V gene lost 7 bases and the J gene lost 9 bases, with 10 bases spanning the gap. CDR3 nucleotide sequence: TGCAGTGTCCCAGACTTTGAGCAGTTCTTC. It translates to CSVPDFEQFF.

This chain uses TRBV15 with TRBJ1-2; a possible D gene is TRBD1 (5 bases). The CDR3 has 15 amino acids. Germline values: CDR1 LNHNV, CDR2 YYDKDF (reference sequence). Trimming removed 1 base from V and 7 bases from J, with 16 bases in between. The CDR3: CATSRGGPGLFGYTF. The CDR3 DNA sequence: TGTGCCACCAGCAGAGGGGGCCCCGGCCTTTTTGGCTACACCTTC. Combining the CDR3 with reference TRBV15 and TRBJ1-2 gives the whole variable domain DAMVIQNPRYQVTQFGKPVTLSCSQTLNHNVMYWYQQKSSQAPKLLFHYYDKDFNNEADTPDNFQSRRPNTSFCFLDIRSPGLGDTAMYLCATSRGGPGLFGYTFGSGTRLTVV.

This clonotype was counted once. The chain employs TRBV28 and TRBJ1-2; D remains ambiguous. V lost 6 bases to trimming and J lost 4 bases, with 15 bases between them. The CDR3 has 14 amino acids. Germline lookup yields CDR1 MDHEN and CDR2 SYDVKM. The CDR3 DNA is TGTGCCAGCAGCTCGGACGCCCTTATCTATGGCTACACCTTC. It encodes CASSSDALIYGYTF.